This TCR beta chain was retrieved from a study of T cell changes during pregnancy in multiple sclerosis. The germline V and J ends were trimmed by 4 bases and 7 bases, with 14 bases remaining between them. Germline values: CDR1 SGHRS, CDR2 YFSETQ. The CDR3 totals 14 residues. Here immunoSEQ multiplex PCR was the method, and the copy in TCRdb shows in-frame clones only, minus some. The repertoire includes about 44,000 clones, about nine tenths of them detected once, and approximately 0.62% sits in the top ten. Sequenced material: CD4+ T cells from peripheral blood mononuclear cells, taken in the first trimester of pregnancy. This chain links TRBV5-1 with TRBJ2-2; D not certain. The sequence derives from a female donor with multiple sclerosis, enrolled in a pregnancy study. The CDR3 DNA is TGCGCCAGCAGCCTAGTTCCCACCAGCGGGGAGCTGTTTTTT. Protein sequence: CASSLVPTSGELFF.